These T cell receptor beta chains were read from a single sample in a study of beta chain features in type 1 diabetes. Using immunoSEQ multiplex PCR, the repertoire was profiled, and TCRdb retains in-frame clones only, with some absent. The sample lists some 220,000 clones, roughly 10% occurring once. The material sequenced was central memory CD4+ T cells from blood. Every receptor here comes from a man in his late teens or twenties in good health. CDR3s include the opening cysteine and the closing phenylalanine or tryptophan.

V	J	length	CDR3
TRBV6-1	TRBJ1-5	14	CASRGSGGNQPQHF
TRBV30	TRBJ1-6	15	CAWSRLGTGGSPLHF
TRBV4-3	TRBJ1-2	14	CASSQKQKTYGYTF
TRBV7-9	TRBJ2-6	15	CASSARSTGANVLTF
TRBV7-2	TRBJ2-7	15	CASSLVAQGLGEQYF
TRBV6-1	TRBJ1-4	14	CASSATSLGEKLFF
TRBV18	TRBJ1-3	13	CASSPTDGNTIYF
TRBV7-2	TRBJ2-7	15	CASSRAGTAPSEQYF
TRBV7-9	TRBJ2-7	11	CASSPYNEQYF
TRBV5-1	TRBJ2-1	16	CASSYLAGGSYNEQFF
TRBV27	TRBJ2-1	15	CASSGDTSGYNEQFF
TRBV7-9	TRBJ2-5	14	CASSSGTGDETQYF
TRBV7-2	TRBJ2-5	17	CASSLNQLGLIQETQYF
TRBV4-3	TRBJ2-3	17	CASSLLEGAGGTDTQYF
TRBV30	TRBJ2-3	15	CAWKRDRGFADTQYF
TRBV28	TRBJ2-3	14	CASTGPPATDTQYF
TRBV30	TRBJ2-5	14	CAWSVRGLLATQYF
TRBV7-6	TRBJ2-7	14	CASSVGGSSYEQYF
TRBV5-4	TRBJ2-7	16	CASSTDRTGVRYEQYF
TRBV6-5	TRBJ1-5	13	CASSYSSREPQHF
TRBV28	TRBJ2-1	12	CASNSYYNEQFF
TRBV4-2	TRBJ2-7	16	CASSQDALAGSYEQYF
TRBV29-1	TRBJ1-1	13	CSGVQGSLAEAFF
TRBV7-9	TRBJ1-5	13	CASSVRGNQPQHF
TRBV7-2	TRBJ2-3	16	CASSLVWAGGTDTQYF
TRBV18	TRBJ2-7	14	CASSPRLEAEEQYF
TRBV2	TRBJ2-7	14	CASSWAGGGYEQYF
TRBV7-9	TRBJ2-1	15	CASSPTSGRASEQFF
TRBV30	TRBJ1-6	12	CAWSGPNSPLHF
TRBV4-3	TRBJ2-1	13	CASSQPTYNEQFF
TRBV2	TRBJ1-4	12	CASTYTGEKLFF
TRBV18	TRBJ2-7	15	CASSPGTGEGYEQYF
TRBV7-3	TRBJ2-3	15	CASSSTGTSGYTQYF
TRBV25-1	TRBJ2-2	14	CASRDVQGSGELFF
TRBV7-9	TRBJ2-3	14	CASSLQRVTDTQYF
TRBV30	TRBJ2-3	14	CAWAPRTRTDTQYF
TRBV7-2	TRBJ2-5	13	CASSSTGERTQYF
TRBV7-9	TRBJ2-7	15	CASSTGLAGVYEQYF
TRBV5-6	TRBJ2-1	12	CASSLRRYEQFF
TRBV30	TRBJ2-2	13	CAWRTDFTGELFF